The next 12 T cell receptor beta chains were all read from a single sample in a study of T cells in Graves' hyperthyroidism and ophthalmopathy (dated by TCRdb to the late 2010s). The library was built by means of multiplex PCR. The sample was run on an Illumina HiSeq 2000. The TCR beta CDR3 regions were amplified from the RNA transcripts. The first round of RT-PCR for the TCR CDR3 was performed with the HTBI primer set and the Qiagen OneStep RT-PCR kit. TCRdb applied fastp at Q25 and MiXCR to the public reads, then kept only in-frame beta chains. Entries that share a CDR3 protein sequence are merged under the most common genes and DNA. Here the sample has around 690,000 distinct CDR3 sequences; around 16% occur a single time. The biggest ten clones account for roughly 16% of the sample. The material sequenced was blood. These receptors were taken from a man in his forties or fifties with Graves' hyperthyroidism.

This clonotype was counted a few times. The genes are TRBV19 and TRBJ2-1; TRBD2 matches at 10 bases. Trimming took 9 bases from V and 8 from J; bases not matched to a gene: 10. This CDR3 comprises 14 residues. The germline CDR1 and CDR2 sequences are LNHDA and SQIVND (reference sequence). This CDR3 is CASQLAGMGHEQFF. CDR3 DNA sequence: TGTGCCAGCCAACTAGCGGGAATGGGGCATGAGCAGTTCTTC.

This sequence joins TRBV19 and TRBJ2-1; 11 bases agree with TRBD2. The germline CDR1 and CDR2 sequences are LNHDA and SQIVND (reference sequence). CDR3 size: 15 residues. With V trimmed by 4 bases and J by 4 bases, 3 bases remained unmatched. CDR3 region: CASSKLAGEYNEQFF. CDR3 DNA sequence: TGTGCCAGTAGTAAACTAGCGGGAGAGTACAATGAGCAGTTCTTC.

In its sample, this clonotype was seen many times. This chain uses TRBV28 with TRBJ2-1; TRBD2 matches 9 bases. Germline CDR1 is MDHEN and CDR2 is SYDVKM. The J segment lost 0 bases and the V segment lost 2 bases, leaving 11 bases of the junction unmatched. This CDR3 has 19 amino acids. CDR3 in amino acids: CASSLGTFTSGPSYNEQFF. For the CDR3, the DNA is TGTGCCAGCAGTTTAGGGACCTTTACTAGCGGGCCCTCCTACAATGAGCAGTTCTTC.

The table lists this clonotype with many counts. The chain uses TRBV12-3 or TRBV12-4 and TRBJ1-2; D remains unclear. With 5 bases removed from V and 1 base from J, the gap between germline ends came to 8 bases. The CDR3 is 13 amino acids. CDR3 amino acids: CASSPTSNYGYTF. The DNA of the CDR3 is TGTGCCAGCAGTCCCACAAGTAACTATGGCTACACCTTC.

There are many counts of this clonotype. CDR3 protein: CSASASGTSGTTYEQYF. The CDR3 DNA follows: TGCAGTGCTAGCGCCTCCGGGACTAGCGGGACGACCTACGAGCAGTACTTC. V and J are TRBV20-1 and TRBJ2-7, with 13 nucleotides matching TRBD2. CDR3 length: 17 residues. Germline V gene sequence: CDR1 DFQATT, CDR2 SNEGSKA (reference sequence). The ends lost 3 bases at V and 2 bases at J; junction bases unmatched: 10.

A few counts support this clonotype. This rearrangement joins TRBV24-1 to TRBJ2-7; D call uncertain. CDR3 length: 11 residues. Per germline, CDR1 KGHDR and CDR2 SFDVKD. Trimming cost V 1 base and J 12 bases, with 9 bases left between them. The CDR3 reads CATSDLNGRYF. The DNA of the CDR3 is TGTGCCACCAGTGATTTAAACGGGCGGTACTTC.

The chain uses TRBV2 and TRBJ1-5; 7 nucleotides line up with TRBD1. Germline CDR1 SNHLY, CDR2 FYNNEI. The CDR3 is 17 amino acids. The V and J ends lost 3 bases and 6 bases, in that order; junction bases with no gene match: 14. CDR3 sequence: CASSDKEGTDRPQPQHF. The DNA for the CDR3 is TGTGCCAGCAGTGACAAAGAGGGGACAGATCGGCCTCAGCCCCAGCATTTT.

The rearrangement links TRBV29-1 to TRBJ2-4; possibly TRBD1 or TRBD2 for D (5 bases each). The germline V gene has CDR1 SQVTM and CDR2 ANQGSEA. The CDR3 loop spans 12 amino acids. V was shortened by 7 bases and J by 5 bases, with 12 bases between the two germline ends. CDR3 DNA sequence: TGCAGCGCAGTCTCGGGGCAAAACATTCAGTACTTC. Encoded protein: CSAVSGQNIQYF.

In this sample, this clonotype turned up many times. The V call is TRBV3-1, the J call TRBJ2-5, with TRBD2 matching 10 bases. The V segment lost 4 bases and the J segment 2 bases; nucleotides outside the gene matches: 4. CDR3 size: 15 residues. Per germline, CDR1 LGHDT and CDR2 YNNKEL (reference sequence). The DNA of the CDR3 is TGTGCCAGCAGCCCGGGGACTAGCGTACAAGAGACCCAGTACTTC. It is translated as CASSPGTSVQETQYF.

There are many counts of this clonotype. The chain links TRBV24-1 to TRBJ2-7; 10 nucleotides match TRBD1. The CDR3 runs 16 residues. Germline V gene data show CDR1 as KGHDR and CDR2 as SFDVKD. J was trimmed by 3 bases and V by 2 bases; bases with no gene match: 6. As DNA, the CDR3 is TGTGCCACCAGTGATTCGACAGGGGGCCGCCACTACGAGCAGTACTTC. It codes for CATSDSTGGRHYEQYF.

The chain has TRBV6-1 and TRBJ1-4, with 8 bases fitting TRBD1. This CDR3 comprises 15 residues. Germline CDR1 is MNHNS and CDR2 is SASEGT. V was pared by 5 bases and J by 8 bases, with 10 bases of the junction left unmatched. The CDR3 here is CASSTRQGRQEKLFF. Written as DNA, the CDR3 is TGTGCCAGCAGTACCCGACAGGGGAGACAAGAAAAACTGTTTTTT.

The table lists this clonotype with many counts. Here the CDR3 DNA reads TGTGCCAGCAGTTACACCTCCGGGACAGGGGTGTCCTACAATGAGCAGTTCTTC. Residues: CASSYTSGTGVSYNEQFF. This chain joins TRBV6-2 or TRBV6-3 and TRBJ2-1, with 10 bases aligning to TRBD1. J was trimmed by 1 base and V by 2 bases; bases with no gene match: 8. The germline V gene has CDR1 MNHEY and CDR2 SVGEGT. This CDR3 spans 18 amino acids.